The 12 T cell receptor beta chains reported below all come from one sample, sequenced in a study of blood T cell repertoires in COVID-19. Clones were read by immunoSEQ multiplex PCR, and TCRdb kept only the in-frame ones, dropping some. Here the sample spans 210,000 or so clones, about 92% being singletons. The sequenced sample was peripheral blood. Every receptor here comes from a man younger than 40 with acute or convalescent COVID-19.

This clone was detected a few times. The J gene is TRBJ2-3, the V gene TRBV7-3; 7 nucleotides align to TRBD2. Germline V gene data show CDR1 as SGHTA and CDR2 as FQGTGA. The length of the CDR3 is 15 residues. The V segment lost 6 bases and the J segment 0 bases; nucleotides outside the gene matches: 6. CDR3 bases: TGTGCCAGCAGACCGGGGGGACTAAGCACAGATACGCAGTATTTT. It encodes CASRPGGLSTDTQYF.

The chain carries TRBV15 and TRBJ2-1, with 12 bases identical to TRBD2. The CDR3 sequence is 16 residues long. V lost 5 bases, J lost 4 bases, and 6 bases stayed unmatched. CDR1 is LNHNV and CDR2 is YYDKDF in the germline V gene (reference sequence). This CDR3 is CATSERTSGAYNEQFF. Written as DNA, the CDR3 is TGTGCCACCAGCGAGCGGACTAGCGGGGCGTACAATGAGCAGTTCTTC.

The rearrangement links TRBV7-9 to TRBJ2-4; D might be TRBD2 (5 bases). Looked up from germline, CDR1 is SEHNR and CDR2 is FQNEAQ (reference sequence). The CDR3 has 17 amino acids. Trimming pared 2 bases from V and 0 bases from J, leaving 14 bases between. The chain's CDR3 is CASSLRGGPIAKNIQYF. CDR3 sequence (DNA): TGTGCCAGCAGCTTACGTGGAGGACCCATAGCCAAAAACATTCAGTACTTC.

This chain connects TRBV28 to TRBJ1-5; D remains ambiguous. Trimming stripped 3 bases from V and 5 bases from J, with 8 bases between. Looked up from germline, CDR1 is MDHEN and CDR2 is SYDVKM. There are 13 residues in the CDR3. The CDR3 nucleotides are TGTGCCAGCAGTTTTTTTGGGCATCAGCCCCAGCATTTT. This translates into CASSFFGHQPQHF.

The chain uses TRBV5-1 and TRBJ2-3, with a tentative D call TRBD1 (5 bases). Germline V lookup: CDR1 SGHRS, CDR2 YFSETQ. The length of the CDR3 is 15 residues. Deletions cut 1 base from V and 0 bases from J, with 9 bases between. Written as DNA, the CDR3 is TGCGCCAGCAGCTTGCAGGGTTCTAGCACAGATACGCAGTATTTT. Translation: CASSLQGSSTDTQYF.

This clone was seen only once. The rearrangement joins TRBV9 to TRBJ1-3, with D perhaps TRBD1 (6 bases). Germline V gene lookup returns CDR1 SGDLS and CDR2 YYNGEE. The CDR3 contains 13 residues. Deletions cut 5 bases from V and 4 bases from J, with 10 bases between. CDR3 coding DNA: TGTGCCAGCAGGCCGAGGGGGGGAAACACCATATATTTT. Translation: CASRPRGGNTIYF.

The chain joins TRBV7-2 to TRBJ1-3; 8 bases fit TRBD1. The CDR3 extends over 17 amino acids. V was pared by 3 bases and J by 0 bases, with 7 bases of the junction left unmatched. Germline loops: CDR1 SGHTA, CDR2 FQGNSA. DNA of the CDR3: TGTGCCAGCAGCTTCTCGAGCACAGGGGGCTCTGGAAACACCATATATTTT. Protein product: CASSFSSTGGSGNTIYF.

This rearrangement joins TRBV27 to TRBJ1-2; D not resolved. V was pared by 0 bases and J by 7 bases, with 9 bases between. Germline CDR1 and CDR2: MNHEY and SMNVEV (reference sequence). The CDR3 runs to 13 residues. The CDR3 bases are TGTGCCAGCAGTTTATCCCGTTCCCTTGGCTACACCTTC. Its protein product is CASSLSRSLGYTF.

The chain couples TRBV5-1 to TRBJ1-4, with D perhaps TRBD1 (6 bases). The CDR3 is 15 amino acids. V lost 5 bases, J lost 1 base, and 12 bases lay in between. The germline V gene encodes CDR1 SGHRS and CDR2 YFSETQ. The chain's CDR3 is CASSSTGITNEKLFF. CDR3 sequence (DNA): TGCGCCAGCAGTTCTACAGGGATAACTAATGAAAAACTGTTTTTT.

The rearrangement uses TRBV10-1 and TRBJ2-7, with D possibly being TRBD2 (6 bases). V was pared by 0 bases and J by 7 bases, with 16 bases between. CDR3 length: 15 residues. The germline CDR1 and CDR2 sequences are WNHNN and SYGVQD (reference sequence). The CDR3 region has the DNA TGCGCCAGCAGTGAGTCGACCGGGAGAGCTACAGAGCAGTACTTC. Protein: CASSESTGRATEQYF.

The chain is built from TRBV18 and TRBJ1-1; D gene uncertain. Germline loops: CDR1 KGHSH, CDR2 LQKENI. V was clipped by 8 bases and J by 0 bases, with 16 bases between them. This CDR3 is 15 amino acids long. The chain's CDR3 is CASRPGLQVNTEAFF. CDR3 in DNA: TGTGCCAGCCGGCCGGGTCTTCAAGTGAACACTGAAGCTTTCTTT. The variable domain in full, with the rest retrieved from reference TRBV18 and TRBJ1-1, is NAGVMQNPRHLVRRRGQEARLRCSPMKGHSHVYWYRQLPEEGLKFMVYLQKENIIDESGMPKERFSAEFPKEGPSILRIQQVVRGDSAAYFCASRPGLQVNTEAFFGQGTRLTVV.

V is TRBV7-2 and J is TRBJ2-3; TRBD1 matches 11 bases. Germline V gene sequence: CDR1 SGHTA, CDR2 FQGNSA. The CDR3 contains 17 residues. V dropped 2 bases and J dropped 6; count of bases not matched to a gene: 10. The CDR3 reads CASSLFIRDRGRDTQYF. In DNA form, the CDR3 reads TGTGCCAGCAGCTTATTCATCCGGGACAGGGGGAGGGATACGCAGTATTTT.